This is a list of T cell receptor beta chains from one sample in a study of regulatory T cells in long-lasting Graves disease. Using its own MiXCR run on the multiplex PCR reads, TCRdb lists one record per CDR3 protein. Among hundreds of thousands of distinct CDR3 sequences listed, more than 15% were seen once. The same specimen was also included in a second study, on T cells in Graves' hyperthyroidism and ophthalmopathy.

The sequencing used peripheral blood mononuclear cells (PBMCs), collected at new diagnosis, from a patient treated with antithyroid drugs. These receptors came from a woman aged 35-65 years with Graves disease. Both conserved end residues are part of each CDR3. The D gene is left open where the match is weak. Where a row states a size, it is once, few, many or the class of an expanded clone; other rows omit it.

D gene	J gene	clone size	V gene	CDR3 protein	CDR3 DNA
NA	TRBJ2-6	few	TRBV12-3/TRBV12-4	CASRPRELVGANVLTF	TGTGCCAGCAGACCAAGGGAACTTGTGGGGGCCAACGTCCTGACTTTC
NA	TRBJ1-1	NA	TRBV12-3/TRBV12-4	CASSVPHLEAFF	TGTGCCAGCAGCGTACCACACCTTGAAGCTTTCTTT
TRBD1	TRBJ2-7	NA	TRBV3-1	CASSQPSGTGGSYEQYF	TGTGCCAGCAGCCAGCCCTCCGGGACAGGGGGTTCCTACGAGCAGTACTTC
TRBD1	TRBJ2-7	NA	TRBV19	CATSDRGYEQYF	TGTGCCACTTCGGACAGGGGGTACGAGCAGTACTTC
NA	TRBJ1-1	many	TRBV29-1	CSVETGLNTEAFF	TGCAGCGTTGAAACGGGCTTGAACACTGAAGCTTTCTTT
NA	TRBJ2-7	many	TRBV10-2	CASSGQGLGYEQYF	TGCGCCAGCAGTGGGCAGGGTCTTGGCTACGAGCAGTACTTC
TRBD1	TRBJ2-2	NA	TRBV3-1	CASSLRTGAGTGELFF	TGTGCCAGCAGCCTTAGGACAGGGGCGGGCACCGGGGAGCTGTTTTTT
TRBD2	TRBJ2-7	NA	TRBV6-5	CASSYSIGSGRDEQYF	TGTGCCAGCAGTTACTCGATAGGTAGCGGGAGGGATGAGCAGTACTTC
TRBD1	TRBJ1-1	many	TRBV7-8	CASSLAGTGVTEAFF	TGTGCCAGCAGCTTAGCGGGGACAGGGGTAACTGAAGCTTTCTTT
TRBD1	TRBJ1-5	many	TRBV12-3/TRBV12-4	CASSVTGGGNQPQHF	TGTGCCAGCAGCGTTACAGGGGGCGGCAATCAGCCCCAGCATTTT
TRBD1	TRBJ2-7	many	TRBV11-2	CASSLGDRGGYEQYF	TGTGCCAGCAGCTTAGGGGACAGGGGGGGGTACGAGCAGTACTTC
NA	TRBJ2-1	many	TRBV3-1	CASSQVVSQGHNEQFF	TGTGCCAGCAGCCAAGTGGTCAGCCAGGGCCACAATGAGCAGTTCTTC
NA	TRBJ2-7	many	TRBV7-8	CASSPPGQGSGYEQYF	TGTGCCAGCAGCCCCCCAGGGCAGGGTAGTGGGTACGAGCAGTACTTC
NA	TRBJ2-3	many	TRBV11-2	CASSSTGSGSYTDTQYF	TGTGCCAGCAGCTCTACGGGAAGCGGGTCCTACACAGATACGCAGTATTTT
TRBD1	TRBJ1-2	NA	TRBV6-2/TRBV6-3	CASSVRDSAVGYTF	TGTGCCAGCAGTGTTCGGGACAGCGCTGTTGGCTACACCTTC
NA	TRBJ2-7	few	TRBV7-2	CASRIGTGSSEQYF	TGTGCCAGCAGAATCGGAACAGGGTCGAGCGAGCAGTACTTC
NA	TRBJ1-1	NA	TRBV20-1	CSVGPNTEAFF	TGCAGTGTCGGTCCAAACACTGAAGCTTTCTTT
TRBD2	TRBJ2-3	NA	TRBV5-1	CASSMGLAGEDTQYF	TGCGCCAGCAGCATGGGACTAGCGGGGGAGGATACGCAGTATTTT
NA	TRBJ2-3	many	TRBV7-6	CASRKTKGIADTQYF	TGTGCCAGCAGAAAAACTAAGGGGATCGCAGATACGCAGTATTTT